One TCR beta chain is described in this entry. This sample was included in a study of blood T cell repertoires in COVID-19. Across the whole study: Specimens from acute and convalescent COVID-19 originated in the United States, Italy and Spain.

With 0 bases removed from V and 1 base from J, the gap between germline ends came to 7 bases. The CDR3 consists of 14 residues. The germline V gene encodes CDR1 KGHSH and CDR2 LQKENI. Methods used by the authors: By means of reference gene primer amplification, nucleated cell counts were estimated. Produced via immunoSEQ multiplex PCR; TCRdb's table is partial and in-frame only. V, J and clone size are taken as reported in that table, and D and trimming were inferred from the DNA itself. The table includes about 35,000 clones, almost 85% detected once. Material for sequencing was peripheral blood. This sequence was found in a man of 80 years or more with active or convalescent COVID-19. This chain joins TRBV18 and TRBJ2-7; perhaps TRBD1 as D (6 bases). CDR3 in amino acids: CASSPPQGSYEQYF. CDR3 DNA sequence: TGTGCCAGCTCACCACCCCAGGGGTCCTACGAGCAGTACTTC.